What follows describes a single TCR beta chain. Sequencing was performed with immunoSEQ multiplex PCR; in TCRdb, only in-frame clones are kept and a portion is missing. The data hold about 63,000 clones, with approximately 82% observed a single time. This sample is drawn from a study of siplizumab effects on memory and regulatory T cells. This CDR3 has 16 residues. Germline V gene data show CDR1 as SGHTS and CDR2 as YDEGEE. V dropped 2 bases and J dropped 1; count of bases not matched to a gene: 1. Sequenced input: memory CD4+ T cells sorted from blood. This TCR was sampled from a human donor in good health. The genes are TRBV5-8 and TRBJ2-5; 14 bases are shared with TRBD2. CDR3 loop: CASSFGLAGGQETQYF. For the CDR3, the DNA is TGTGCCAGCAGCTTCGGACTAGCGGGGGGCCAAGAGACCCAGTACTTC. Using reference TRBV5-8 and TRBJ2-5 for the parts outside the CDR3, the full variable domain is EAGVTQSPTHLIKTRGQQATLRCSPISGHTSVYWYQQALGLGLQFLLWYDEGEERNRGNFPPRFSGRQFPNYSSELNVNALELEDSALYLCASSFGLAGGQETQYFGPGTRLLVL.